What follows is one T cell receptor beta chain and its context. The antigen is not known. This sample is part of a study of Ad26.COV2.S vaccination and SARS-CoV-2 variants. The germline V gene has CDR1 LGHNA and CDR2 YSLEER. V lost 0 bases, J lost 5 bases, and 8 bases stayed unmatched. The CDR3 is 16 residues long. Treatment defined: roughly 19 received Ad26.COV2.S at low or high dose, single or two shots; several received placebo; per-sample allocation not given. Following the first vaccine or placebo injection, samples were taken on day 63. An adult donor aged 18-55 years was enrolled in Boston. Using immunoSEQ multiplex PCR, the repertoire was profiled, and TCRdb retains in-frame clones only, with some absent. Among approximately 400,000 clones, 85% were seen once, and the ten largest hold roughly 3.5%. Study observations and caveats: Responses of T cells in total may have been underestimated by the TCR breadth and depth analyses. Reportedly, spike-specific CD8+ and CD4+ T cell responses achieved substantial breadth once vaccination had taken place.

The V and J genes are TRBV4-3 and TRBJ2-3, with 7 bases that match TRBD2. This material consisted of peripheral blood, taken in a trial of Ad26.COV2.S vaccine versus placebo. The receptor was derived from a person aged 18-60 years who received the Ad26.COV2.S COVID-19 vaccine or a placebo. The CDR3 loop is CASSQDWAGELDTQYF. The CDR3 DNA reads TGCGCCAGCAGCCAAGATTGGGCGGGAGAACTAGATACGCAGTATTTT.